This T cell receptor (beta chain) emerged from a study of immune cell composition in non-small cell lung cancer. The study's findings and limits: Squamous carcinomas (roughly 80%) more often had tumour-associated clones >0.5% than adenocarcinomas (33%). Lung adenocarcinomas had lower top 10 clone scores and clonality than squamous tumours. TIL tumour reactivity correlated with maximal tumour-associated clone frequency in adenocarcinoma.

Germline V lookup: CDR1 SEHNR, CDR2 FQNEAQ (reference sequence). Trimming took off 5 bases at V and 1 base at J, with 12 bases between the two ends. The CDR3 has 15 amino acids. There are a few counts of this clone. What it binds is unknown. Clones were sequenced by immunoSEQ multiplex PCR, and TCRdb holds only the in-frame ones, with some missing. The table has about 7,600 clones, roughly 78% seen once. This sequence originates from a human donor with non-small cell lung cancer. The specimen sequenced was lung tumor tissue. The chain couples TRBV7-9 to TRBJ2-1; D is undetermined. The CDR3 DNA sequence: TGTGCCAGCAGCGAAAGTCTAGTTTCCTACAATGAGCAGTTCTTC. The encoded protein is CASSESLVSYNEQFF.